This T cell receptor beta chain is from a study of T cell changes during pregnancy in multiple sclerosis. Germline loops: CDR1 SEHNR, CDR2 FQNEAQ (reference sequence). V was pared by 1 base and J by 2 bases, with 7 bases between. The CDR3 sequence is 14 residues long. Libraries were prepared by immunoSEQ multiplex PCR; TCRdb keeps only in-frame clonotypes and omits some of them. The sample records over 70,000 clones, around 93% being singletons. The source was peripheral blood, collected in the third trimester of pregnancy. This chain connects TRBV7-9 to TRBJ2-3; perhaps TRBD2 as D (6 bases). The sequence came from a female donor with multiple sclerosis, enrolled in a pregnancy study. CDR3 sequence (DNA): TGTGCCAGCAGCTTAGGGCGGGACACAGATACGCAGTATTTT. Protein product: CASSLGRDTDTQYF.